What follows is one T cell receptor beta chain and its context. The antigen is not known. The source of the sample is a study of CD8+CD57+ T cells in acquired aplastic anemia. Study observations and caveats: A set of 25 to 35 CD8+ CDR3 sequences was shared between patients and controls, and these sequences appeared highly expressed in patients. Any difference that existed in CD8+ Simpson's diversity between patients and controls was not significant.

Germline V CDR1 and CDR2: SEHNR, FQNEAQ (reference sequence). The CDR3 runs to 15 residues. Trimming took 3 bases from V and 2 from J; bases not matched to a gene: 3. Sequenced patients had shown CD8+CD57+ cell expansion by flow cytometry. When blood sampling took place, the patients had received no therapy. The study profiled TCR beta VDJ and CDR3 using genomic DNA as template. Each CDR3 protein is one row after TCRdb ran MiXCR on the reads. The table includes 200,000 to 250,000 distinct CDR3 sequences, approximately 51% detected once. The TCR originated in a human donor with aplastic anemia. The V and J genes are TRBV7-9 and TRBJ2-3, with 9 bases aligning to TRBD2. Sample: sorted CD4+, CD8+, or CD8+CD57+ T cells (not recorded which) from PBMCs. CDR3 coding DNA: TGTGCCAGCAGCTTCGCGGGGGGGGACACAGATACGCAGTATTTT. Translated, it gives CASSFAGGDTDTQYF.